This T cell receptor (beta chain) was identified during a study of blood T cells in healthy people across ages. This clonotype was observed a handful of times. V lost 5 bases to trimming and J lost 5 bases; unmatched junction nucleotides: 8. CDR3 length: 15 residues. Primed by a sample-barcoded 5' primer and a J-beta primer mix, a second PCR proceeded for 7 to 11 cycles. Each CDR3 protein gets one entry after TCRdb re-called the 5' RACE reads with MiXCR. The sample consists of hundreds of thousands of distinct CDR3 sequences, 40% to 65% of them appearing once. The sequence was obtained from a woman older than 75 in good health. Sequencing was carried out using blood. The rearrangement links TRBV12-3 or TRBV12-4 to TRBJ2-5; 10 nucleotides align to TRBD1. The CDR3 DNA follows: TGTGCCAGCAGTAAACCGACAGGGGGCCGGGAGACCCAGTACTTC. Residues: CASSKPTGGRETQYF.